This note documents a single T cell receptor (beta chain) sequence. The V gene end was trimmed by 4 bases and the J gene end by 5 bases; junction bases not matched to a gene: 13. Germline assignment: CDR1 LGHNA and CDR2 YNFKEQ. The CDR3 runs to 16 residues. Original analysis: Counts of nucleated cells, estimated from reference gene primer amplification, were obtained. Measured with immunoSEQ multiplex PCR; TCRdb has only the in-frame clones, and not every one. The D gene and trimming were derived from the DNA, and the V and J assignments and clone size from that table. The table has about 160,000 clones, around 85% seen once. These data come from a study of blood T cell repertoires in COVID-19. About the research overall: Samples of COVID-19 (acute and convalescent) were obtained from the United States, Italy and Spain. The analysed material was cDNA or gDNA that came from T cells, B-cell-depleted T cells, or PBMCs.

The sequenced sample consisted of peripheral blood. V usage is TRBV4-2 and J usage is TRBJ2-7; the match to TRBD1 covers 8 bases. The origin of this receptor is a human donor with acute or convalescent COVID-19. The donor label of this sample is uncertain. CDR3 protein: CASSPHSRGQENEQYF. The CDR3 DNA follows: TGTGCCAGCAGCCCCCACTCTCGGGGACAGGAAAACGAGCAGTACTTC.